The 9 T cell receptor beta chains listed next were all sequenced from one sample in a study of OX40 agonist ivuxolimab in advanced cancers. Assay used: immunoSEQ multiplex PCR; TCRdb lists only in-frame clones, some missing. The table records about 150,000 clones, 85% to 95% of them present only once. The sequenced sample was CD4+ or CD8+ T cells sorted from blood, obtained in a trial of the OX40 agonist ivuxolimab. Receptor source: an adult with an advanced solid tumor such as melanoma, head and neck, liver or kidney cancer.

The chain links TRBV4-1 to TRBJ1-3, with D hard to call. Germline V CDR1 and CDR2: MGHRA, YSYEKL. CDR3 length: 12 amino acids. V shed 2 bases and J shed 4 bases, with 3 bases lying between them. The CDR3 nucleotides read TGCGCCAGCAGCCAAATCGGAAACACCATATATTTT. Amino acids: CASSQIGNTIYF.

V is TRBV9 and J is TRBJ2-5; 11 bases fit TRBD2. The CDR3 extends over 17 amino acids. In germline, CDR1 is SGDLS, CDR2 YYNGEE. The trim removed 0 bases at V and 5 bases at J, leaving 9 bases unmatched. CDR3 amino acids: CASSVVGIAGGQETQYF. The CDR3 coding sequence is TGTGCCAGCAGCGTAGTGGGAATAGCGGGGGGGCAGGAGACCCAGTACTTC.

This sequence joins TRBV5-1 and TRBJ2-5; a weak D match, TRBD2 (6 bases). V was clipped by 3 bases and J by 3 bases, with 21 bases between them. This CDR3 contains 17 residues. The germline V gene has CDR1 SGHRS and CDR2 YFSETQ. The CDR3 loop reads CASSSYSTGDGKETQYF. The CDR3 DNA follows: TGCGCCAGCAGCTCTTACTCGACGGGAGACGGCAAAGAGACCCAGTACTTC.

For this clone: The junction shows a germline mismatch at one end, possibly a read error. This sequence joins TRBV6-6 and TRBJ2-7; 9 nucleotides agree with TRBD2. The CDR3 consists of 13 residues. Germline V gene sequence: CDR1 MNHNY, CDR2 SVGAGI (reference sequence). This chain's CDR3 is CASAGTSSSEQYF. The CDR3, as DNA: TGTGCCAGTGCCGGGACTAGCTCCTCCGAGCAGTACTTC.

In nucleotides, the CDR3 is TGTGCCAGCAGCGTGAGGGGGACAGGGGGCACAGATACGCAGTATTTT. It translates to CASSVRGTGGTDTQYF. V usage is TRBV9 and J usage is TRBJ2-3; TRBD1 agrees at 10 bases. Germline lookup yields CDR1 SGDLS and CDR2 YYNGEE. The CDR3 contains 16 residues. With 2 bases clipped from V and 1 base from J, the junction kept 4 bases outside the gene matches. The entire variable domain, with the rest obtained from reference TRBV9 and TRBJ2-3, is as follows: DSGVTQTPKHLITATGQRVTLRCSPRSGDLSVYWYQQSLDQGLQFLIQYYNGEERAKGNILERFSAQQFPDLHSELNLSSLELGDSALYFCASSVRGTGGTDTQYFGPGTRLTVL.

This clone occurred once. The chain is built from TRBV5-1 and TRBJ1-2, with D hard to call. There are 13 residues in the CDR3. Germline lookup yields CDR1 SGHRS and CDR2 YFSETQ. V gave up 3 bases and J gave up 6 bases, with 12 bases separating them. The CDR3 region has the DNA TGCGCCAGCAGCTCCCTCGAGGCTGATGGCTACACCTTC. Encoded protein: CASSSLEADGYTF.

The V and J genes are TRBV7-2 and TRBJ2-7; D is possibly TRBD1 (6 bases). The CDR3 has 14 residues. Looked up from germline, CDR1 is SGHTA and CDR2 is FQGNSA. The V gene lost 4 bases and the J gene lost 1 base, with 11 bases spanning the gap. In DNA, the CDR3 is TGTGCCAGCAGCTCCCCGACAGGATCCTACGAGCAGTACTTC. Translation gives CASSSPTGSYEQYF.

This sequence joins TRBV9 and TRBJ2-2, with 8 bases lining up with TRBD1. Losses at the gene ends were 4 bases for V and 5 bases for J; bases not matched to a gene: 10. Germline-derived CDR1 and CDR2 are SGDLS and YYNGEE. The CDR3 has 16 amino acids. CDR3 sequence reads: CASSTRTGTGTGELFF. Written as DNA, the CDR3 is TGTGCCAGCAGCACTCGGACAGGGACGGGGACCGGGGAGCTGTTTTTT.

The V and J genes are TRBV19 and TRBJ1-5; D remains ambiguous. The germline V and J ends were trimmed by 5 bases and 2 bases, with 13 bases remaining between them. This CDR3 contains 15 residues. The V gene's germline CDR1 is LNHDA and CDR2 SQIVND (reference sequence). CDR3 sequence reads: CASSSRRAGNQPQHF. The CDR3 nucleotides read TGTGCCAGTAGTTCGAGGAGGGCCGGCAATCAGCCCCAGCATTTT.